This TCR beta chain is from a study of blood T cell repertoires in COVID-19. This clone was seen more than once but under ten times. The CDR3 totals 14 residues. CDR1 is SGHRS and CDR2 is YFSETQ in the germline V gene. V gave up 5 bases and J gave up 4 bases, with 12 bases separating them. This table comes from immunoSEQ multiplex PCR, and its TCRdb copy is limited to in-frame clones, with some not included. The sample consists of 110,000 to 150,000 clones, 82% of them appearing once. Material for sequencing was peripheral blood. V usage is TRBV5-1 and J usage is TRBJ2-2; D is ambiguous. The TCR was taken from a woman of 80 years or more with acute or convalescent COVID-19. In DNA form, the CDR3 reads TGCGCCAGCAGAGACCTTTCAGGCACCGGGGAGCTGTTTTTT. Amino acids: CASRDLSGTGELFF.